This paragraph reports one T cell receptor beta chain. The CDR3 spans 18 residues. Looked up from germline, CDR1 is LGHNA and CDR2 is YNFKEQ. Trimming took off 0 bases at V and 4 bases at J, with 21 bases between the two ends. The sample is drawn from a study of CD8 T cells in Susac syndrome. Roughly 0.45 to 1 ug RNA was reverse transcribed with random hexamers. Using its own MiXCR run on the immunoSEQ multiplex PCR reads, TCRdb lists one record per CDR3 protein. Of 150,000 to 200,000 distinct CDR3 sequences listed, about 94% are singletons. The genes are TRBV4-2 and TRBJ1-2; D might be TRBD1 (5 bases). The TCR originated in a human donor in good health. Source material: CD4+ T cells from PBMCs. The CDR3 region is CASSQEGALELQFYGYTF. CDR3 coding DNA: TGTGCCAGCAGCCAAGAAGGGGCTCTCGAACTACAGTTCTATGGCTACACCTTC.